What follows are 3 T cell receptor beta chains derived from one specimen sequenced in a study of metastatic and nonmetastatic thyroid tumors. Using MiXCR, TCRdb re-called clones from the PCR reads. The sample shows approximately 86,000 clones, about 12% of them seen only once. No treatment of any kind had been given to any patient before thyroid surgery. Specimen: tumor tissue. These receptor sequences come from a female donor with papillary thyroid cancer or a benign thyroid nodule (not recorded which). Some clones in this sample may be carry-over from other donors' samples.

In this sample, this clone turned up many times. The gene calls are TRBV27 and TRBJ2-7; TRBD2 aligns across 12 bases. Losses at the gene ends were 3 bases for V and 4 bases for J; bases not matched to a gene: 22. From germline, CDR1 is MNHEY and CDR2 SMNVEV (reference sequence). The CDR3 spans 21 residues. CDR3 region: CASSFKRLAGVGFLYAYEQYF. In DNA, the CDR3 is TGTGCCAGCAGTTTCAAGAGACTAGCGGGAGTTGGGTTCCTATACGCATACGAGCAGTACTTC.

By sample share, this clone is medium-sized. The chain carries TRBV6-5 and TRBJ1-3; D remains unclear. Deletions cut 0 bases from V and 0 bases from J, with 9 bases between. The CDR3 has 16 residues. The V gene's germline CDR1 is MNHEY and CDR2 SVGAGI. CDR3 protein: CASSYSGHLSGNTIYF. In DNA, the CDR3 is TGTGCCAGCAGTTACTCTGGGCACCTCTCTGGAAACACCATATATTTT.

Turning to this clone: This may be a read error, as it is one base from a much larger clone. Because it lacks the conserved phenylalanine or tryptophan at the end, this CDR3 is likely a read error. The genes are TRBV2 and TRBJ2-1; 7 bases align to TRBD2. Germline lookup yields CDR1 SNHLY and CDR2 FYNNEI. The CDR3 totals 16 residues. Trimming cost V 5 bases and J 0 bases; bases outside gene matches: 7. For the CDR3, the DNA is TGTGCCAGCAGTTCAGACGGGGGGAGCTCCTACAATGAGCAGTTCCTC. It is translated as CASSSDGGSSYNEQFL.